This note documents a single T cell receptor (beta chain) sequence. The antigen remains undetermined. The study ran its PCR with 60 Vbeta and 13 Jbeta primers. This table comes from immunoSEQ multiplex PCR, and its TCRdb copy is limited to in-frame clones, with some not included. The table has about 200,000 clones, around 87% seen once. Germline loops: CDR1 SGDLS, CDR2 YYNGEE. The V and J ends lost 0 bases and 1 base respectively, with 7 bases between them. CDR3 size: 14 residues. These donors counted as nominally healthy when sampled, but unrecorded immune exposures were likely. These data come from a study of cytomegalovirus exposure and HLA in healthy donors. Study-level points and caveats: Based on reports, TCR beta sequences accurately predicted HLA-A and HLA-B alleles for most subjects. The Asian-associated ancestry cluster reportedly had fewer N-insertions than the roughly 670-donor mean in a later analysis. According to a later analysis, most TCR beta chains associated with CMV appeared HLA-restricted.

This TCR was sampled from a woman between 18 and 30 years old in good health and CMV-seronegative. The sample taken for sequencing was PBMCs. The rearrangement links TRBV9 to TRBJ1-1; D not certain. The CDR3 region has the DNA TGTGCCAGCAGCGTAGAGAACGGGAACACTGAAGCTTTCTTT. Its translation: CASSVENGNTEAFF.